The subject of this entry is one T cell receptor beta chain. The antigen remains undetermined. Using immunoSEQ multiplex PCR, the repertoire was profiled, and TCRdb retains in-frame clones only, with some absent. The sample carries about 63,000 clones, roughly 70% recorded once. V lost 4 bases and J 8 bases, leaving 11 bases between the germline ends. CDR1 is SGHNT, CDR2 YENEEA, per germline. The CDR3 extends over 13 amino acids. This specimen comes from a study of T cells in tumors after PD-1 blockade. Study details: No patient had prior checkpoint blockade, systemic immunosuppression, or radiotherapy within 4 weeks. Daily vismodegib 150 mg continued in a subset of anti-PD-1-treated patients.

Study outcomes and limitations: Around 45% of tumor TCR clonotypes were also found in blood.

V gene TRBV11-3 combines with J gene TRBJ2-2, with a weak D call TRBD1 (5 bases). The sequence was obtained from a human donor with basal cell carcinoma. Here the sequenced sample was PBMCs, taken after anti-PD-1 treatment. Here the CDR3 DNA reads TGTGCCAGCAGCTCGATGGGGCCAGGGGAGCTGTTTTTT. Amino acid sequence: CASSSMGPGELFF.